These T cell receptor beta chains were read from a single sample in a study of molecular identifiers for immune sequencing clone quantification. TCRdb used MiXCR to reprocess the PCR reads, holding one entry per CDR3 protein. Of 400,000 to 600,000 distinct CDR3 sequences listed, 20% to 25% are singletons. The sequencing input was naive CD8+ T cells from blood, with Jurkat cell RNA spiked in. These TCRs come from a human donor in good health. Some libraries in this study had Jurkat cell RNA spiked in. Each CDR3 is given with its conserved first and last residue. D genes are given only for firm matches. Clone size appears in some rows only: once, few, many, or a class for an expanded clone.

v_call	j_call	d_call	cdr3_length	clone_size	cdr3_nt	cdr3_aa
TRBV27	TRBJ1-1	TRBD1	14	NA	TGTGCCAGCGGTCTCAGGGGGCCAGGCACTGAAGCTTTCTTT	CASGLRGPGTEAFF
TRBV12-3/TRBV12-4	TRBJ1-1	NA	13	many	TGTGCCAGCAGTTCTCAGGGGAACACTGAAGCTTTCTTT	CASSSQGNTEAFF
TRBV20-1	TRBJ2-7	NA	14	NA	TGCAGTGCCAGAGGTCCCCAGGAATACTACGAGCAGCACTTC	CSARGPQEYYEQHF
TRBV4-3	TRBJ2-3	TRBD1	18	many	TGCGCCAGCAGCCAAGACGCTCTGGGACAGGGGAGCGCAGATACGCAGTATTTT	CASSQDALGQGSADTQYF
TRBV11-2	TRBJ2-4	NA	21	NA	TGTGCCAGCAGCACGGGACGCCAGAAGGTTGGGGGAGTGGTGGCCAAAAACATTCAGTACTTC	CASSTGRQKVGGVVAKNIQYF
TRBV4-2	TRBJ2-5	TRBD1	16	NA	TGTGCCAGCGGCCAAGACGGGACAGGGGTACAAGAGACCCAGTACTTC	CASGQDGTGVQETQYF
TRBV28	TRBJ2-2	TRBD1	15	NA	TGTGCCAGCAGTCCGGACAGGGTTCTCACCGGGGAGCTGTTTTTT	CASSPDRVLTGELFF
TRBV12-3/TRBV12-4	TRBJ2-1	TRBD2	15	NA	TGTGCCAGCAGTTACGGGGAGGGAATGCACAATGAGCAGTTCTTC	CASSYGEGMHNEQFF
TRBV27	TRBJ1-5	NA	13	many	TGTGCCAGCAGTTACATGCCTAATCAGCCCCAGCATTTT	CASSYMPNQPQHF
TRBV29-1	TRBJ2-7	NA	13	many	TGCAGCGTCCAGGCGGGATTTGCCTACGAGCAGTACTTC	CSVQAGFAYEQYF
TRBV4-1	TRBJ2-3	TRBD2	17	NA	TGCGCCAGCAGCCAAAGGACTAGCGGATATATCACAGATACGCAGTATTTT	CASSQRTSGYITDTQYF
TRBV4-1	TRBJ1-6	TRBD1	17	NA	TGCGCCAGCAGCCAAGGGGACAGGTTGTCCTATAATTCACCCCTCCACTTC	CASSQGDRLSYNSPLHF
TRBV20-1	TRBJ2-1	NA	16	few	TGCAGTGCTAGAGATAATCCGGCTAGCACTTCCAATGAGCAGTTCTTC	CSARDNPASTSNEQFF
TRBV28	TRBJ2-3	NA	16	many	TGTGCCAGCACCCGAGGGTTGGGGTTAAGCACAGATACGCAGTATTTT	CASTRGLGLSTDTQYF
TRBV6-6	TRBJ2-3	NA	14	many	TGTGCCAGCAGTTACCGTATCGTCACAGATACGCAGTATTTT	CASSYRIVTDTQYF
TRBV4-3	TRBJ2-1	NA	14	many	TGCGCCAGCAGCCAAGATGACAGGCTGGATGAGCAGTTCTTC	CASSQDDRLDEQFF
TRBV3-1	TRBJ1-2	NA	14	NA	TGTGCCAGCAGCCAAGATTCAGGGTTGGATGGCTACACCTTC	CASSQDSGLDGYTF
TRBV16	TRBJ1-2	NA	16	few	TGTGCCAGCAGCCAATCGTTTGGGGACGAGTCTAATGGCTACACCTTC	CASSQSFGDESNGYTF
TRBV4-3	TRBJ2-5	TRBD2	15	many	TGCGCCAGCAGCCGCCGCATAGCGGGGCAAGAGACCCAGTACTTC	CASSRRIAGQETQYF
TRBV7-9	TRBJ2-7	NA	15	few	TGTGCCAGCAGCCTCGCCGGGAAAAAAACCTACGAGCAGTACTTC	CASSLAGKKTYEQYF
TRBV12-5	TRBJ1-2	NA	12	many	TGTGCTAGTGGTCTTGAACGCTATGGCTACACCTTC	CASGLERYGYTF
TRBV20-1	TRBJ2-7	TRBD2	15	NA	TGCAGTGCTGGAGATCTTCGCGGGAGCGTTTACGAGCAGTACTTC	CSAGDLRGSVYEQYF
TRBV2	TRBJ1-1	TRBD1	12	many	TGTGCCAGCACTTACAGGGGCGCGGAAGCTTTCTTT	CASTYRGAEAFF
TRBV7-9	TRBJ1-1	TRBD1	15	many	TGTGCCAGCAGCTCACCGGGACAGGGGTCCACTGAAGCTTTCTTT	CASSSPGQGSTEAFF
TRBV20-1	TRBJ2-3	TRBD1	12	many	TGCAGTGCTGAGCAGACAGGGTCTACGCAGTATTTT	CSAEQTGSTQYF
TRBV4-2	TRBJ2-7	NA	13	many	TGTGCCAGCAGCCATGGTTTGGCTCCCGAGCAGTACTTC	CASSHGLAPEQYF
TRBV7-3	TRBJ2-2	NA	13	NA	TGTGCCAGCAGCTTAGATGCGTACGGGGAGCTGTTTTTT	CASSLDAYGELFF
TRBV19	TRBJ2-7	NA	14	NA	TGTGCCAGTAGTATGGGGCGGGGAGACTACGTGCAGTACTTC	CASSMGRGDYVQYF
TRBV10-3	TRBJ2-7	NA	14	many	TGTGCCATCAGTGAATATTGGGGAACCTACGAGCAGTACTTC	CAISEYWGTYEQYF
TRBV4-3	TRBJ2-7	NA	16	NA	TGCGCCAGCAGCCTACAATTTGCCGGGACCTCCTACGAGCAGTACTTC	CASSLQFAGTSYEQYF
TRBV4-1	TRBJ1-1	NA	13	NA	TGCGCCAGCAGCCCTCAGGAATTTTCTGAAGCTTTCTTT	CASSPQEFSEAFF
TRBV6-5	TRBJ1-6	NA	13	many	TGTGCCAGCAGTTACTCGTTTGGTTCACCCCTCCACTTT	CASSYSFGSPLHF
TRBV6-1	TRBJ2-7	TRBD2	15	NA	TGTGCCAGCAGTTCCGTCGGACTAGCGGACTACGAGCAGTACTTC	CASSSVGLADYEQYF
TRBV27	TRBJ1-5	NA	15	NA	TGTGCCAGCAGTCTCGTCTCCTTGCGGGGTCAGCCCCAGCATTTT	CASSLVSLRGQPQHF
TRBV6-6	TRBJ1-5	NA	18	many	TGTGCCAGCAGTTACCCGGGCAGGGTCGGTCGTAGCAATCAGCCCCAGCATTTT	CASSYPGRVGRSNQPQHF
TRBV12-3/TRBV12-4	TRBJ2-7	NA	12	NA	TGTGCCAGCAGCCTTCTAATGTACGAGCAGTACTTC	CASSLLMYEQYF
TRBV29-1	TRBJ2-1	NA	11	NA	TGCAGCGTTGGACATTACGATGAGCAGTTCTTC	CSVGHYDEQFF
TRBV7-2	TRBJ2-1	TRBD1	15	few	TGTGCCAGCAGCTTAAGCGGGACAGGGTTCAATGAGCAGTTCTTC	CASSLSGTGFNEQFF
TRBV9	TRBJ1-4	TRBD1	15	NA	TGTGCCAGCAGCACTCCGGGACAGGGGGATGAAAAACTGTTTTTT	CASSTPGQGDEKLFF
TRBV5-1	TRBJ2-1	NA	16	many	TGCGCCAGCAGCGGAGCAGCGGACACCCCCCACAATGAGCAGTTCTTC	CASSGAADTPHNEQFF
TRBV19	TRBJ1-5	NA	12	few	TGTGCCACACACCAGGGTAATCAGCCCCAGCATTTT	CATHQGNQPQHF
TRBV6-2/TRBV6-3	TRBJ1-5	NA	12	many	TGTGCCAGCACCACCAGTAATCAGCCCCAGCATTTT	CASTTSNQPQHF